This T cell receptor beta chain derives from a study of T cell clones after liver transplantation (dated by TCRdb to about 2019). Broadly, across the study: ITN030ST, the source of the samples, was a randomized trial that attempted immunosuppression withdrawal within 2 years of liver transplantation. Blood samples were collected pre-transplant, then pre-randomization ahead of withdrawal, and finally post-randomization once withdrawal had either been completed or failed. A cohort of 8 liver transplant recipients was studied, of whom 3 were classified as tolerant and 5 as non-tolerant. Third party-reactive TCRbeta sequences were also identified from pre-transplant MLRs to serve as an antigen-independent comparator for donor-reactive sequences. Tolerance was defined as complete withdrawal of immunosuppression for at least one year without a rise in liver enzymes beyond twice the upper limit of normal. Donor-reactive T cell clones were identified using TCRbeta sequencing after a pre-transplant mixed lymphocyte reaction and were then followed in post-transplant blood. The subjects received no induction therapy and were kept on standard immunosuppression until randomization at 12-24 months post-transplant. Of the eight recipients, a few were HCV-positive, while the remaining recipients had been transplanted for non-autoimmune, non-viral indications. The research as a whole found: A significant post-transplant decrease in circulating donor-reactive CD4 TCRbeta sequences was observed in 5 of 8 subjects, irrespective of tolerance or HCV status. The conclusions were preliminary, being limited by small, heterogeneous patient numbers and by non-standardized post-transplant time points. Because allograft tissue specimens were not available, migration of donor-reactive T cells into the graft, rather than deletion, may have occurred. Donor-reactive sequences declined more than third party-reactive ones, suggesting partial antigen-specific deletion unrelated to withdrawal success. In two subjects, low numbers of available donor cells limited the measurable donor-reactive repertoire. When repertoire turnover was accounted for, significantly reduced detection of donor-reactive sequences was found in 7 of 8 subjects for CD4 and in 8 of 8 subjects for CD8.

Using immunoSEQ, frozen genomic DNA was subjected to high-throughput TCRbeta CDR3 sequencing, a process that included PCR amplification, mapping, bias correction and internal controls. In the paper's pipeline: Only productive rearrangements were retained, and each unique TCRbeta sequence was defined by its CDR3 nucleotide sequence together with its V and J gene. For classification of a sequence as donor-reactive, at least 5-fold expansion in CFSE-low cells relative to unstimulated pre-transplant cells and a frequency of at least 0.01% were required. To ensure at least 90% detection power, minimum frequency thresholds were set for each subject based on that subject's lowest-template unstimulated sample. Jensen-Shannon divergence between the top 1000 TCRbeta sequences post- versus pre-transplant served as the measure of repertoire turnover. Changes in detection of donor-reactive sequences were tested with two-sided Fisher's exact tests. This is the immuneACCESS table as TCRdb keeps it, with only in-frame sequences that have V and J called. A part of the clones is gone; compared with another copy, unresolved V genes explain less than half, and the rest is unexplained. V and J calls plus clone size are reproduced from that table; the DNA served to infer D and trimming. The sample data list about 20,000 clones, and about 83% of these were observed just once. The top ten clones comprise roughly 35% of the sample.

Note on this clone: Its antigen is currently not known. Per-nucleotide qualities are absent, and no much larger clonotype sits a single base away.

V loses 0 bases at its end and J loses 1 base; junction bases beyond the gene matches: 0. The germline V gene encodes CDR1 SGHAT and CDR2 FQNNGV. There are 15 amino acids in the CDR3, from cysteine to phenylalanine inclusive. Solely the CDR3 DNA is kept, with 45 bases framed from the first base. Unstimulated PBMCs, after thawing, were stained for CD3, CD4 and CD8 and then FACS-sorted into CD3+CD4+ and CD3+CD8+ populations. Randomization to immunosuppression withdrawal applied to every one of the 8 studied subjects. The Qiagen DNeasy Blood and Tissue Kit was used for isolation of genomic DNA. The V and J genes are TRBV11-2 and TRBJ2-5, and 9 junctional nucleotides match TRBD2. This clonotype was obtained from a human patient who received a liver transplant. After a transplant, some T cells may be of graft donor origin. Sequences were derived from CD8+ T cells from blood, sampled approximately 54 months after liver transplant. The CDR3 protein is CASSLEAGGQETQYF. The nucleotide sequence is TGTGCCAGCAGCTTAGAAGCGGGGGGCCAAGAGACCCAGTACTTC.